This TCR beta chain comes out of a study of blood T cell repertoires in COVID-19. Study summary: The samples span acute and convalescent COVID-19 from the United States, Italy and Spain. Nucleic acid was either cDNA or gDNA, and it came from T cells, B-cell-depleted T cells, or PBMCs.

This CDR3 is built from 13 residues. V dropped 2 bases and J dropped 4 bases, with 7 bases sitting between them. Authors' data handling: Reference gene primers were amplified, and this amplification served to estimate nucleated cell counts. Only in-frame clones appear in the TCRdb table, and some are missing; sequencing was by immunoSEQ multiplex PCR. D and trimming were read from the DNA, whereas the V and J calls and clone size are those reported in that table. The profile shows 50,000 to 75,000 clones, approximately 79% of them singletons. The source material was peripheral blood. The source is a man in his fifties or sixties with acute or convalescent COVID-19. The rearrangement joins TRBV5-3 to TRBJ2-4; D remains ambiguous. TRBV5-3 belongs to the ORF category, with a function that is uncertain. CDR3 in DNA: TGTGCCAGAAGCTTAGCGCTTAAAAACATTCAGTACTTC. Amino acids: CARSLALKNIQYF.